Below are 11 T cell receptor beta chains sequenced from a single sample in a study of cytomegalovirus exposure and HLA in healthy donors. Use of 60 Vbeta and 13 Jbeta primers characterized the PCR. TCRdb's table, derived via immunoSEQ multiplex PCR, lists solely in-frame clones and lacks some. This table has some 190,000 clones, less than 80% appearing once. The sequencing input was PBMCs. Receptor source: a man younger than 35 in good health and CMV-seronegative.

This clone was detected a few times. The chain couples TRBV6-6 to TRBJ1-1; TRBD1 aligns across 8 bases. The CDR3 length is 14 residues. V shed 0 bases and J 6 bases; nucleotides not matched to a gene: 3. Germline assignment: CDR1 MNHNY and CDR2 SVGAGI (reference sequence). The CDR3 is CASSYSTGEAEAFF. CDR3 nucleotides: TGTGCCAGCAGTTACTCGACAGGGGAGGCTGAAGCTTTCTTT.

The CDR3 DNA sequence: TGTGCCAGCAGCTCGGACGGGGCCGGGGAGCTGTTTTTT. Protein: CASSSDGAGELFF. The chain carries TRBV7-3 and TRBJ2-2; maybe TRBD2 (5 bases). The germline V and J ends were trimmed by 4 bases and 6 bases, with 9 bases remaining between them. The V gene's germline CDR1 is SGHTA and CDR2 FQGTGA. The length of the CDR3 is 13 residues.

The chain joins TRBV6-4 to TRBJ1-2, with 7 bases fitting TRBD1. Germline V gene lookup returns CDR1 MRHNA and CDR2 SNTAGT. The CDR3 has 17 amino acids. Trimming removed 1 base from V and 2 bases from J; junction bases left unmatched: 10. The CDR3 DNA follows: TGTGCCAGCAGTGACTTATCGACAGGGAAACCCAACTATGGCTACACCTTC. Its translation is CASSDLSTGKPNYGYTF.

The CDR3 protein is CASNHRDRPLDEQYF. The DNA of the CDR3 is TGTGCCAGCAACCACAGGGACCGCCCCTTGGACGAGCAGTACTTC. This chain joins TRBV6-1 and TRBJ2-7; a weak D match, TRBD1 (6 bases). The germline V gene has CDR1 MNHNS and CDR2 SASEGT. V was trimmed by 7 bases and J by 5 bases, leaving 21 bases between them. The CDR3 spans 15 residues.

The gene calls are TRBV6-1 and TRBJ2-3; tentatively, D is TRBD1 (5 bases). The CDR3 is 15 residues long. CDR1 and CDR2 (germline): MNHNS, SASEGT. The V end lost 6 bases, the J end lost 2 bases, and 15 bases lay between the germline ends. The CDR3 is CASSYRGWSTDTQYF. CDR3 nucleotide sequence: TGTGCCAGCAGCTATAGGGGTTGGTCCACAGATACGCAGTATTTT.

In its sample, this clone was seen a few times. The rearrangement joins TRBV6-5 to TRBJ1-1, with TRBD1 matching 7 bases. With 5 bases clipped from V and 3 bases from J, the junction kept 3 bases outside the gene matches. This CDR3 is built from 13 residues. Germline CDR1 MNHEY, CDR2 SVGAGI. The CDR3 reads CASSPTGDTEAFF. Written as DNA, the CDR3 is TGTGCCAGCAGTCCTACAGGGGACACTGAAGCTTTCTTT.

V gene TRBV7-2 combines with J gene TRBJ2-7; TRBD1 matches 9 bases. In germline, CDR1 is SGHTA, CDR2 FQGNSA. The CDR3 consists of 15 residues. The ends lost 3 bases at V and 2 bases at J; junction bases unmatched: 5. The CDR3 spells CASSFLGDRAYEQYF. Here the CDR3 DNA reads TGTGCCAGCAGCTTCCTTGGGGACAGGGCCTACGAGCAGTACTTC.

The J gene is TRBJ1-5, the V gene TRBV6-1; D gene unclear. The CDR3 is made up of 13 amino acids. V shed 3 bases and J shed 5 bases, with 8 bases lying between them. CDR1 and CDR2 (germline): MNHNS, SASEGT. The CDR3 sequence: CASSDSVDQPQHF. CDR3 nucleotides: TGTGCCAGCAGTGATTCGGTAGATCAGCCCCAGCATTTT.

J is TRBJ1-5 and V is TRBV27; weak D call: TRBD1 (5 bases). Germline-derived CDR1 and CDR2 are MNHEY and SMNVEV (reference sequence). V gave up 0 bases and J gave up 4 bases, with 19 bases separating them. The CDR3 covers 18 residues. CDR3 sequence reads: CASSLSSREGAWNQPQHF. In DNA form, the CDR3 reads TGTGCCAGCAGTTTATCGTCCAGGGAAGGGGCTTGGAATCAGCCCCAGCATTTT.

This chain uses TRBV2 with TRBJ2-2, with 7 bases aligning to TRBD1. There are 15 residues in the CDR3. From germline, CDR1 is SNHLY and CDR2 FYNNEI. Unmatched junction bases numbered 6, after V lost 4 bases and J lost 4 bases. The CDR3 loop reads CASSGQGVGTGELFF. The CDR3 region has the DNA TGTGCCAGCAGTGGACAGGGTGTCGGCACCGGGGAGCTGTTTTTT.

This clone was counted between two and nine times. The chain links TRBV21-1 to TRBJ1-5; TRBD1 is taken as the D call from the table, unchecked against the DNA. TRBV21-1 represents a pseudogene. The CDR3 consists of 19 residues. The CDR3 sequence is CASSRKGGLDAYSNQPQHF. CDR3 in DNA: TGTGCCAGCAGCAGAAAAGGGGGTTTGGATGCTTATAGCAATCAGCCCCAGCATTTT.